The entry below describes one T cell receptor beta chain. At survey level, the immunoSEQ assay was run in its v3.0 version. This table comes from immunoSEQ multiplex PCR, and its TCRdb copy is limited to in-frame clones, with some not included. Of 25,000 to 35,000 clones in the sample, about 94% were seen once. The data were obtained in a study of long-term antiretroviral therapy in people with HIV. The receptor was derived from a middle-aged man with HIV. The sequencing here drew on unsorted PBMCs, taken just over 7.2 years after starting antiretroviral therapy.

The CDR3: CSVGDPATNEKLFF. In DNA, the CDR3 is TGCAGCGTTGGGGATCCAGCAACTAATGAAAAACTGTTTTTT. The gene calls are TRBV29-1 and TRBJ1-4; the D is unclear. Germline CDR1 is SQVTM and CDR2 is ANQGSEA. The ends were cut back, 4 bases at V and 0 bases at J, with 9 bases in the middle. The CDR3 loop spans 14 amino acids.